These 16 T cell receptor beta chains came from one sample sequenced in a study of CD8+ T cells in alopecia areata. RNA extraction was followed by reverse transcription into cDNA, which acted as the sequencing template. Clones were read by immunoSEQ multiplex PCR, and TCRdb kept only the in-frame ones, dropping some. The sample holds around 1,900 clones, and no clone turns up only once. The specimen was lesional skin. Source of these receptors: a C3H/HeJ mouse with alopecia areata. MHC haplotype: H2-k.

In this sample, this clone turned up many times. Each gene name is a mouse one. From the germline J gene comes the end of the CDR3, since the read stops 4 residues before it. J is TRBJ1-1 and V is TRBV19, with 8 bases that match TRBD1. The CDR3 covers 15 residues. J was trimmed by 0 bases and V by 5 bases; bases with no gene match: 6. Germline-derived CDR1 and CDR2 are FNHDT and SITEND (reference sequence). The CDR3 DNA, read in part, is TGTGCCAGCAGCCCTGGACAGGGACCAAACACA. Its protein is CASSPGQGPNT. The full CDR3 protein reads CASSPGQGPNTEVFF. The whole variable domain, filled in from reference TRBV19 and TRBJ1-1, reads GGIITQTPKFLIGQEGQKLTLKCQQNFNHDTMYWYRQDSGKGLRLIYYSITENDLQKGDLSEGYDASREKKSSFSLTVTSAQKNEMAVFLCASSPGQGPNTEVFFGKGTRLTVV.

As for this clone: Gene names follow the mouse nomenclature. Read sequence stops 4 residues before the CDR3 end, and the germline J gene provides the missing end. The chain has TRBV31 and TRBJ2-1; TRBD2 might be the D (6 bases). V lost 0 bases to trimming and J lost 3 bases, with 9 bases between them. The CDR3 sequence is 14 residues long. Germline lookup yields CDR1 GKSSPN and CDR2 SITVG. The CDR3 bases that were read are TGTGCCTGGAGTCTCGGGGGGTCCTATGCT. It yields the protein CAWSLGGSYA. The whole CDR3 protein reads CAWSLGGSYAEQFF.

This clone was seen a few times. TCRdb and the translated DNA give different amino acids at residue 14; the protein presented here is the one translated from the DNA. The germline and genes are mouse ones. Read sequence stops 3 residues before the CDR3 end, and the germline J gene provides the missing end. The V and J genes are TRBV13-2 and TRBJ1-3; 11 bases are a match to TRBD1. Germline trimming cut 3 bases from V and 0 bases from J; bases unmatched to any gene: 5. This CDR3 region has 17 residues. Germline-derived CDR1 and CDR2 are NNHNN and SYGAGS (reference sequence). This CDR3 is CASGGDRGTHSGNTLYF. The sequenced CDR3 bases are TGTGCCAGCGGTGGGGACAGGGGGACCCATTCTGGAAATACG.

At least ten counts were recorded for this clone. Mouse germline and gene names are used. Read coverage stops 4 residues before the CDR3 terminus; the germline J gene supplies the remainder. The rearrangement uses TRBV16 and TRBJ2-7, with D uncertain. The CDR3 has 12 amino acids. The V gene's germline CDR1 is SGHSA and CDR2 FRNQAP. Trimming shortened V by 2 bases and J by 3 bases, and 5 bases separated the two germline ends. The CDR3 sequence: CASSLPLYEQYF. The part of the CDR3 DNA that was read is TGTGCAAGCAGCTTACCTCTCTAT.

This clone has at least ten counts. Gene labels here are mouse ones. The CDR3 end is not reached by the read, which stops 4 residues before it; the germline J gene fills it in. This chain connects TRBV13-2 to TRBJ2-7, with TRBD2 identical over 9 bases. Unmatched junction bases numbered 3, after V lost 3 bases and J lost 2 bases. Germline V gives CDR1 NNHNN, CDR2 SYGAGS (reference sequence). This CDR3 is 14 amino acids long. CDR3 residues: CASGGLGGAYEQYF. The sequenced part of the CDR3 DNA is TGTGCCAGCGGTGGTCTGGGGGGGGCCTAT.

A few counts support this clone. Each gene name is a mouse one. The CDR3 end is not reached by the read, which stops 4 residues before it; the germline J gene fills it in. This chain uses TRBV13-3 with TRBJ1-4; D may be TRBD1 (5 bases). From germline, CDR1 is NNHDY and CDR2 SYVADS. There are 12 residues in the CDR3. This CDR3 reads CASSDRVERLFF. CDR3 DNA, as far as it was read: TGTGCCAGCAGTGACAGGGTCGAA.

This clone occurred many times. The listed genes are named as in mouse. The CDR3 bases that were read are TGTGCCAGCGGTGAGGTGAAATCAAACTATGCT. Protein: CASGEVKSNYA. The complete CDR3 sequence is CASGEVKSNYAEQFF. The J gene is TRBJ2-1, the V gene TRBV13-2; D is undetermined. The read ends 4 residues shy of where the CDR3 ends; the end is completed using the germline J gene. The CDR3 spans 15 residues. V was shortened by 2 bases and J by 1 base, with 10 bases between the two germline ends. Germline V gives CDR1 NNHNN, CDR2 SYGAGS (reference sequence).

This clone has a count of ten or more. All gene names here are mouse names. The read comes to an end 4 residues before the CDR3 does, leaving the germline J gene to fill in the end. This chain joins TRBV19 and TRBJ1-4, with 11 bases identical to TRBD1. The CDR3 runs 13 residues. Germline lookup yields CDR1 FNHDT and CDR2 SITEND (reference sequence). The sequenced part of the CDR3 DNA is TGTGCCAGATCCGGGACAGGGGGCGAA. This gives the protein CARSGTGGE. The entire CDR3 sequence reads CARSGTGGERLFF.

This clone was recorded at least ten times. Gene names refer to mouse genes. The DNA read from the CDR3 is TGTGCCAGCAGTACGGGACAGTACACA. This encodes CASSTGQYT. In full, the CDR3 reads CASSTGQYTEVFF. The chain combines TRBV19 with TRBJ1-1; TRBD1 agrees at 7 bases. The read terminates 4 residues before the CDR3 end, so the remaining end is supplied by the germline J gene. In germline, CDR1 is FNHDT, CDR2 SITEND (reference sequence). After removal of 3 bases from V and 3 bases from J, the junction contained 2 bases not matched to a gene. This CDR3 has 13 residues.

This clone came up a few times. The genes are named according to mouse. The missing CDR3 end, 4 residues past where the read stops, is filled in from the germline J gene. V usage is TRBV5 and J usage is TRBJ2-5, with D possibly TRBD2 on 6 matching bases. The germline V gene encodes CDR1 LGHNA and CDR2 YNLKQL (reference sequence). The CDR3 covers 14 residues. The CDR3 DNA, read in part, is TGTGCCAGCAGCCCCCCCTGGGGTGGAGAC. Encoded protein: CASSPPWGGD. From start to end, the CDR3 is CASSPPWGGDTQYF.

This clone was seen repeatedly, ten times or more. Gene and germline names: mouse. The sequence runs out 4 residues before the end of the CDR3; the remainder is reconstructed from the germline J gene. This sequence joins TRBV17 and TRBJ2-7, with 7 bases that match TRBD2. Trimming cost V 1 base and J 0 bases; bases outside gene matches: 6. The CDR3 runs to 16 residues. Germline lookup yields CDR1 MNHDT and CDR2 YYDKIL. The CDR3: CASSRVGWGNSYEQYF. CDR3 DNA, as far as it was read: TGTGCTAGCAGTAGAGTGGGCTGGGGGAACTCCTAT.

This clone was seen a handful of times. With only one base between it and a far larger clone, this is likely a read error. The genes and germline here are from mouse. This CDR3 is also generated by other DNA sequences in the sample. The sequenced CDR3 bases are TGTGCCAGCAGTATAGGGACAGGCGGCGGCTCC. As protein: CASSIGTGGGS. The CDR3 reads in full as CASSIGTGGGSDYTF. The chain employs TRBV19 and TRBJ1-2; 7 bases align to TRBD1. The CDR3 extends 4 residues past the end of the read, so its final part is completed from the germline J gene. Looked up from germline, CDR1 is FNHDT and CDR2 is SITEND (reference sequence). The CDR3 sequence is 15 residues long. With V trimmed by 0 bases and J by 4 bases, 6 bases remained unmatched.

This clone occurred many times. Mouse gene names apply. The read is 4 residues too short to cover the CDR3 end, so that end is filled in from the germline J gene. The gene calls are TRBV5 and TRBJ2-2; 7 bases are shared with TRBD2. The germline V gene encodes CDR1 LGHNA and CDR2 YNLKQL (reference sequence). V dropped 5 bases and J dropped 2; count of bases not matched to a gene: 2. This CDR3 is 14 amino acids long. The CDR3 bases that were read are TGTGCCAGCAGCTCGACTGGGAACACCGGG. Amino acid sequence: CASSSTGNTG. The full CDR3 protein is CASSSTGNTGQLYF.

This clone was detected many times. The genes are named according to mouse. The read terminates 4 residues ahead of where the CDR3 ends, so the germline J gene completes it. The chain joins TRBV19 to TRBJ2-3; TRBD2 aligns across 10 bases. The CDR3 is 18 amino acids. The germline CDR1 and CDR2 sequences are FNHDT and SITEND (reference sequence). Trimming cost V 2 bases and J 0 bases; bases outside gene matches: 9. The chain's CDR3 is CASSISGGARSSAETLYF. Incomplete CDR3 DNA: TGTGCCAGCAGTATTTCTGGGGGGGCGCGAAGTAGTGCAGAA. Based on the CDR3 plus reference TRBV19 and TRBJ2-3, the full variable domain is GGIITQTPKFLIGQEGQKLTLKCQQNFNHDTMYWYRQDSGKGLRLIYYSITENDLQKGDLSEGYDASREKKSSFSLTVTSAQKNEMAVFLCASSISGGARSSAETLYFGSGTRLTVL.

This clone was recorded many times. Germline and genes here are mouse. The sequenced fragment ends 4 residues before the CDR3 boundary, so the rest is inferred from the germline J gene. The chain links TRBV1 to TRBJ2-1; 9 nucleotides line up with TRBD2. Unmatched junction bases numbered 4, after V lost 1 base and J lost 0 bases. CDR1 is NSQYPW, CDR2 LRSPGD, per germline (reference sequence). CDR3 size: 17 residues. The part of the CDR3 DNA that was read is TGCACCTGCAGTGCAGCGACTGGGGGATATAACTATGCT. Protein: CTCSAATGGYNYA. The whole CDR3 is CTCSAATGGYNYAEQFF.

Concerning this clone: Gene names denote mouse genes. The read gets to within 4 residues of the CDR3 end, and the germline J gene fills in the rest. The chain couples TRBV13-1 to TRBJ2-7; 10 nucleotides agree with TRBD2. Germline lookup yields CDR1 NSHNY and CDR2 SYGAGN. The CDR3 loop spans 14 amino acids. CDR3 DNA (partial): TGTGCCAGCAGTGATGACTGGGGGGGAAAT. Translated, it gives CASSDDWGGN. From start to end, the CDR3 is CASSDDWGGNEQYF.